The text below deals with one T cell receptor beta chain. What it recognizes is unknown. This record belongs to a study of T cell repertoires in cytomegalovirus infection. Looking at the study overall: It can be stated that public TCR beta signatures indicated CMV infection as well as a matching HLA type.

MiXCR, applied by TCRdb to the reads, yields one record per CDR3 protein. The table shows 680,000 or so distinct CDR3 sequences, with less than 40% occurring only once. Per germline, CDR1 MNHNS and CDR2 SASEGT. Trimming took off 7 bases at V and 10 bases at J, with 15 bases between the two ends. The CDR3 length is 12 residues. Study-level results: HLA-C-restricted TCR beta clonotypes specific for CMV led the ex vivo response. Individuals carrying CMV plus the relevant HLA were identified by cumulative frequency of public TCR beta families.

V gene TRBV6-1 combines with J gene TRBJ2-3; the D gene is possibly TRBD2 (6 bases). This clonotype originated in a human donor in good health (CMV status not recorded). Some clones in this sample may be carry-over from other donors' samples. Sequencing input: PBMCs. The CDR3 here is CASIDSGLAQYF. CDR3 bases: TGTGCCAGCATCGACTCGGGACTCGCGCAGTATTTT.